This TCR beta chain stems from a study of cytomegalovirus exposure and HLA in healthy donors. This CDR3 contains 11 residues. The germline V gene encodes CDR1 SGHVS and CDR2 FQNEAQ. Vbeta (60) and Jbeta (13) primers were used in the PCR. Sequenced by immunoSEQ multiplex PCR; TCRdb stores in-frame clones only, minus some. Of 110,000 to 150,000 clones in the sample, approximately 81% are singletons; the top ten hold approximately 2.7%. The chain has TRBV7-8 and TRBJ2-5, with D uncertain. The end of the DNA aligns better with TRBJ2-7, so the J call may be wrong. What was sequenced was PBMCs. This receptor was identified in a boy aged 2-15 years in good health and CMV-seronegative. In DNA, the CDR3 is TGTGCCAGCAGTTCCGCCTACGAGCAGTACTTC. Protein product: CASSSAYEQYF.